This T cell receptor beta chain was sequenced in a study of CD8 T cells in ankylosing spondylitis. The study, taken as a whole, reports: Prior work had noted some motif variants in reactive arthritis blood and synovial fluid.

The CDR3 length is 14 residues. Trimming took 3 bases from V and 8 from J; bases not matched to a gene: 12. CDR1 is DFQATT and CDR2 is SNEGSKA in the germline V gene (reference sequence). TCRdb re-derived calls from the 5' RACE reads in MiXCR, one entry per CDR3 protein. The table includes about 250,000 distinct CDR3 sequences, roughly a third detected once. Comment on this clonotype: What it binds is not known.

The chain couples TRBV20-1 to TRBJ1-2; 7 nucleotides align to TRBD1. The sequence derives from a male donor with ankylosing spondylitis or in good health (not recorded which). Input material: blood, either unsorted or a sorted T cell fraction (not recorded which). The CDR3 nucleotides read TGCAGTGCTAGCCCAGGGGACAGCCGGGGGGGCTACACCTTC. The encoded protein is CSASPGDSRGGYTF.